This TCR beta chain was sequenced during a study of early T cells in non-severe SARS-CoV-2 infection. Looking at the study overall: Bulk RNA taken from unsorted whole blood was sequenced, leaving chains unpaired.

The sample holds many counts of this clonotype. What it binds is not known. Tagging with unique molecular identifiers was applied to individual cDNA molecules. TCRdb re-derived calls from the 5' RACE reads in MiXCR, one entry per CDR3 protein. Among about 66,000 distinct CDR3 sequences listed, over 20% were seen once. The CDR3 has 13 residues. Deletions cut 2 bases from V and 3 bases from J, with 8 bases between. CDR1 is GTSNPN and CDR2 is SVGIG in the germline V gene (reference sequence). Study-level results: The VDJdb matching leaned toward anti-spike CD8 responses and overlooked private and CD4 specificities.

This clonotype originated in an adult who was a healthcare worker with PCR-confirmed SARS-CoV-2 infection or an uninfected control (not recorded which). Sequencing used whole blood, obtained at baseline. The chain has TRBV30 and TRBJ2-4, with D possibly being TRBD1 (5 bases). The CDR3 spells CAWSTQGKNIQYF. The CDR3 nucleotides are TGTGCCTGGAGTACTCAGGGCAAAAACATTCAGTACTTC.